The present TCR beta chain was sequenced within a study of blood T cells in healthy people across ages. Study conclusions and caveats: Donor CMV infection status was unknown, possibly confounding age-related changes in expanded clonotypes.

As for this clonotype: Its target is unknown.

Caucasian, healthy and from Russia, the donors were aged between about 6 and 90. With 1 base clipped from V and 0 bases from J, the junction kept 2 bases outside the gene matches. This CDR3 has 17 amino acids. Germline V gene data show CDR1 as SGHNT and CDR2 as YENEEA. Then a second PCR, running roughly 7 to 11 cycles, was carried out with a sample-barcoded 5' primer and a J-beta primer mix. TCRdb re-analysed the 5' RACE reads in MiXCR, keeping a single row per CDR3 protein. The sample carries approximately 850,000 distinct CDR3 sequences, under 55% recorded once. Sequenced: blood. The sequence came from a man aged 60-69 years in good health. The J gene is TRBJ2-6, the V gene TRBV11-3; 8 positions match TRBD1. DNA of the CDR3: TGTGCCAGCAGCTTAGGGACAGGGACCTCTGGGGCCAACGTCCTGACTTTC. It specifies CASSLGTGTSGANVLTF.